Each of the 26 T cell receptor beta chains below was sequenced from the same sample in a study of T cell responses to AZD1222 COVID-19 vaccine. Using immunoSEQ multiplex PCR, the repertoire was profiled, and TCRdb retains in-frame clones only, with some absent. The table has approximately 130,000 clones, less than 90% seen once; the top ten hold approximately 30%. Sequences were derived from peripheral blood, sampled on day 0 of AZD1222 vaccination. Receptors originate from an adult in good health.

J is TRBJ1-2 and V is TRBV28; D uncertain. Trimming pared 6 bases from V and 2 bases from J, leaving 16 bases between. This CDR3 contains 15 residues. Germline V gene data show CDR1 as MDHEN and CDR2 as SYDVKM. The DNA of the CDR3 is TGTGCCAGCAGCTTCCGATCAAAAGTAAACTATGGCTACACCTTC. Its protein product is CASSFRSKVNYGYTF.

This chain connects TRBV27 to TRBJ1-1; the D gene is possibly TRBD1 (6 bases). V gave up 1 base and J gave up 10 bases, with 10 bases separating them. This CDR3 spans 12 amino acids. CDR1 is MNHEY, CDR2 SMNVEV, per germline (reference sequence). The CDR3 region is CASSLWGGAAFF. CDR3 coding DNA: TGTGCCAGCAGTTTATGGGGGGGCGCAGCTTTCTTT.

The chain combines TRBV10-3 with TRBJ1-6; D unclear. This CDR3 region has 13 residues. Germline values: CDR1 ENHRY, CDR2 SYGVKD. V shed 5 bases and J shed 7 bases, with 9 bases lying between them. The CDR3 DNA reads as TGTGCCATCAGTTCTAACGACAATTCACCCCTCCACTTT. It codes for CAISSNDNSPLHF.

This clone was seen only a few times. The chain couples TRBV24-1 to TRBJ1-5, with D unclear. The V end lost 1 base, the J end lost 0 bases, and 18 bases lay between the germline ends. The CDR3 has 19 amino acids. CDR1 and CDR2 from the germline V gene are KGHDR and SFDVKD. The CDR3 region has the DNA TGTGCCACCAGTGATTTACCCAGCATGAGGCTGGATAGCAATCAGCCCCAGCATTTT. Protein: CATSDLPSMRLDSNQPQHF.

This clone appeared a few times. The gene calls are TRBV5-1 and TRBJ1-4; D is unresolved. The germline V and J ends were trimmed by 0 bases and 6 bases, with 9 bases remaining between them. CDR3 length: 14 residues. From germline, CDR1 is SGHRS and CDR2 YFSETQ. The CDR3 spells CASSLAQPDEKLFF. Written as DNA, the CDR3 is TGCGCCAGCAGCTTGGCCCAACCAGATGAAAAACTGTTTTTT.

V gene TRBV21-1 combines with J gene TRBJ1-2. TRBV21-1 is termed a pseudogene. CDR3 length: 15 amino acids. In DNA form, the CDR3 reads TGTGCCAGCAGCGAATCCTGCCGGGTCGACTATGGCTACACCTTC. Translated: CASSESCRVDYGYTF.

This clone was detected once. The V call is TRBV18, the J call TRBJ2-5; weak D call: TRBD1 (6 bases). The CDR3 extends over 16 amino acids. Trimming pared 6 bases from V and 2 bases from J, leaving 19 bases between. CDR1 is KGHSH, CDR2 LQKENI, per germline. Written as DNA, the CDR3 is TGTGCCAGCTCCCGCTGGGCAGGGGCTAATCAAGAGACCCAGTACTTC. It specifies CASSRWAGANQETQYF.

The chain has TRBV5-1 and TRBJ2-5; D tentatively reads TRBD1 or TRBD2 (5 bases each). CDR3 length: 14 residues. Germline V gene lookup returns CDR1 SGHRS and CDR2 YFSETQ. Trimming removed 0 bases at V and 5 bases at J, with 11 bases between. DNA of the CDR3: TGCGCCAGCAGCTTGGGGGGGTTTCGGGAGACCCAGTACTTC. Protein product: CASSLGGFRETQYF.

V and J are TRBV30 and TRBJ1-1, with D unclear. V lost 0 bases and J lost 10, with 21 bases in between. The CDR3 consists of 15 residues. Germline V gene data show CDR1 as GTSNPN and CDR2 as SVGIG (reference sequence). The CDR3 loop reads CAWSVGPPGWSGAFF. The CDR3 nucleotides are TGTGCCTGGAGTGTAGGCCCCCCTGGGTGGAGTGGAGCTTTCTTT.

The V gene is TRBV5-6, the J gene TRBJ2-5; D is ambiguous. Trimming took off 1 base at V and 1 base at J, with 8 bases between the two ends. CDR3 length: 14 residues. Germline values: CDR1 SGHDT, CDR2 YYEEEE. The CDR3 here is CASSLSMVQETQYF. The CDR3 nucleotides are TGTGCCAGCAGCTTGTCGATGGTCCAAGAGACCCAGTACTTC.

The gene calls are TRBV7-8 and TRBJ2-2; no firm D call. The CDR3 runs 12 residues. In germline, CDR1 is SGHVS, CDR2 FQNEAQ. The V end lost 5 bases, the J end lost 3 bases, and 4 bases lay between the germline ends. CDR3 amino acids: CASSHDTGELFF. The CDR3 nucleotides are TGTGCCAGCAGCCACGACACCGGGGAGCTGTTTTTT.

This clone was counted a single time. The chain links TRBV29-1 to TRBJ1-1; 12 bases are shared with TRBD1. This CDR3 has 15 amino acids. The V gene's germline CDR1 is SQVTM and CDR2 ANQGSEA. V lost 4 bases to trimming and J lost 1 base; unmatched junction nucleotides: 4. The chain's CDR3 is CSVVGTGGSNTEAFF. Here the CDR3 DNA reads TGCAGCGTTGTAGGGACAGGGGGCTCGAACACTGAAGCTTTCTTT. The whole variable domain, filled in from reference TRBV29-1 and TRBJ1-1, reads SAVISQKPSRDICQRGTSLTIQCQVDSQVTMMFWYRQQPGQSLTLIATANQGSEATYESGFVIDKFPISRPNLTFSTLTVSNMSPEDSSIYLCSVVGTGGSNTEAFFGQGTRLTVV.

This clone appeared a single time. The V call is TRBV2, the J call TRBJ1-2, with D unclear. V was cut by 2 bases and J by 1 base, with 8 bases left in between. Germline V gene sequence: CDR1 SNHLY, CDR2 FYNNEI. This CDR3 comprises 14 residues. The CDR3 reads CASSESGFNYGYTF. The CDR3 DNA reads as TGTGCCAGCAGTGAATCCGGTTTTAACTATGGCTACACCTTC.

In the case of this clone: This CDR3 is also generated by other DNA sequences in the sample. The chain has TRBV12-3 or TRBV12-4 and TRBJ1-5; no clear D. Between the trimmed V and J ends, which lost 6 bases and 4 bases, there was a span of 10 bases. The CDR3 has 13 amino acids. In nucleotides, the CDR3 is TGTGCCAGCAGCCCGGTAGGAAATCAGCCCCAGCATTTT. Translated: CASSPVGNQPQHF.

The chain combines TRBV5-1 with TRBJ2-1; TRBD1 is a possible D gene (5 bases). Germline V gives CDR1 SGHRS, CDR2 YFSETQ. This CDR3 is built from 14 residues. V was cut by 4 bases and J by 6 bases, with 14 bases left in between. The CDR3 sequence is CASSIGPQGNEQFF. In DNA, the CDR3 is TGCGCCAGCAGCATCGGGCCCCAGGGCAATGAGCAGTTCTTC.

For the CDR3, the DNA is TGTGCCAGCAGTCAAACCTTAGAGATTCAGTACTTC. Residues: CASSQTLEIQYF. The chain is built from TRBV2 and TRBJ2-4, with no clear D. The V gene lost 5 bases and the J gene lost 10 bases, with 12 bases spanning the gap. Germline CDR1 SNHLY, CDR2 FYNNEI. CDR3 size: 12 residues.

The CDR3 reads CSVEPQGAERPGYTF. The CDR3 DNA follows: TGCAGCGTTGAACCACAGGGGGCCGAACGTCCTGGCTACACCTTC. This rearrangement joins TRBV29-1 to TRBJ1-2; 9 bases align to TRBD1. Germline V gene sequence: CDR1 SQVTM, CDR2 ANQGSEA. V shed 2 bases, J shed 7 bases, and the junction held 11 bases outside the gene matches. The CDR3 extends over 15 amino acids.

The rearrangement joins TRBV5-5 to TRBJ2-1; 7 bases map to TRBD2. The CDR3 covers 15 residues. The V and J ends lost 0 bases and 10 bases, in that order; junction bases with no gene match: 10. The germline V gene has CDR1 SGHKS and CDR2 YYEKEE (reference sequence). The CDR3 reads CASSLALAPGVEQFF. The DNA of the CDR3 is TGTGCCAGCAGCTTGGCACTAGCGCCTGGAGTGGAGCAGTTCTTC.

This rearrangement joins TRBV6-5 to TRBJ1-5, with TRBD1 identical over 7 bases. This CDR3 has 13 amino acids. J lost 0 bases, V lost 11 bases, and 4 bases had no gene match. The V gene's germline CDR1 is MNHEY and CDR2 SVGAGI. CDR3 DNA: TGTGCCGCAGGGGGTTATAGCAATCAGCCCCAGCATTTT. It translates to CAAGGYSNQPQHF.

This chain links TRBV29-1 with TRBJ2-7, with D perhaps matching TRBD1 or TRBD2 (5 bases each). V lost 6 bases and J lost 3, with 12 bases in between. This CDR3 comprises 12 residues. The germline V gene encodes CDR1 SQVTM and CDR2 ANQGSEA. Here the CDR3 reads CSVWDALYEQYF. CDR3 sequence (DNA): TGCAGCGTCTGGGACGCACTCTACGAGCAGTACTTC.

The chain joins TRBV5-8 to TRBJ2-1; 10 bases line up with TRBD2. Germline trimming cut 4 bases from V and 4 bases from J; bases unmatched to any gene: 8. The length of the CDR3 is 16 residues. From germline, CDR1 is SGHTS and CDR2 YDEGEE. CDR3 DNA sequence: TGTGCCAGCAGCCCGCGGACTAGCGGACCTTACAATGAGCAGTTCTTC. It codes for CASSPRTSGPYNEQFF.

As concerns this clone: The identical CDR3 is also encoded by other nucleotide sequences in the sample. The rearrangement uses TRBV30 and TRBJ1-4; D gene unclear. This CDR3 contains 12 residues. Germline V gene sequence: CDR1 GTSNPN, CDR2 SVGIG (reference sequence). The ends were cut back, 3 bases at V and 7 bases at J, with 9 bases in the middle. CDR3 nucleotides: TGTGCCTGGAGACCAGAAGGTGAAAAACTGTTTTTT. Its protein is CAWRPEGEKLFF.

The sample holds one count of this clone. This chain links TRBV19 with TRBJ1-5; D is undetermined. The CDR3 runs 15 residues. The germline gives CDR1 LNHDA, CDR2 SQIVND (reference sequence). V dropped 5 bases and J dropped 2 bases, with 13 bases sitting between them. The CDR3 nucleotides read TGTGCCAGTAGTGATCAGGCTGGTGGCAATCAGCCCCAGCATTTT. This sequence encodes CASSDQAGGNQPQHF.

The chain joins TRBV5-6 to TRBJ2-3; tentative D call: TRBD2 (6 bases). Germline loops: CDR1 SGHDT, CDR2 YYEEEE. CDR3 size: 15 residues. Trimming took off 4 bases at V and 2 bases at J, with 14 bases between the two ends. CDR3 sequence: CASSPRRGNTDTQYF. The DNA for the CDR3 is TGTGCCAGCAGCCCCAGGAGGGGCAACACAGATACGCAGTATTTT.

The J gene is TRBJ1-6, the V gene TRBV14, with a weak D call TRBD1 (6 bases). Per germline, CDR1 SGHDN and CDR2 FVKESK. The CDR3 length is 14 residues. Deletions cut 3 bases from V and 7 bases from J, with 10 bases between. The CDR3 DNA is TGTGCCAGCAGCCACCGGACAGAAAATTCACCCCTCCACTTT. This codes for CASSHRTENSPLHF.

The chain couples TRBV11-1 to TRBJ2-2, with 7 bases lining up with TRBD1. CDR3 length: 16 amino acids. Germline loops: CDR1 SGHAT, CDR2 FQDESV (reference sequence). The junction had 2 bases not matched to a gene; V was cut back by 1 base and J by 0 bases. DNA of the CDR3: TGTGCCAGCAGCTTAGGGGGACAGACGAACACCGGGGAGCTGTTTTTT. Translation gives CASSLGGQTNTGELFF.